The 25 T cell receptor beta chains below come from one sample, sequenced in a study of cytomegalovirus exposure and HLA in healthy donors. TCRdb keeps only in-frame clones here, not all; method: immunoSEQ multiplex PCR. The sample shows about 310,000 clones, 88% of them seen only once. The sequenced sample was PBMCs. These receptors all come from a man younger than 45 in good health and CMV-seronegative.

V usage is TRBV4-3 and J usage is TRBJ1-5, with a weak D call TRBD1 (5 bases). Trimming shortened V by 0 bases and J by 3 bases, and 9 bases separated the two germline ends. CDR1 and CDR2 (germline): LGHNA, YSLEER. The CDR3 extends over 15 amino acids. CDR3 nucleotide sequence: TGCGCCAGCAGCCAAGATCGGACACTCAATCAGCCCCAGCATTTT. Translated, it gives CASSQDRTLNQPQHF.

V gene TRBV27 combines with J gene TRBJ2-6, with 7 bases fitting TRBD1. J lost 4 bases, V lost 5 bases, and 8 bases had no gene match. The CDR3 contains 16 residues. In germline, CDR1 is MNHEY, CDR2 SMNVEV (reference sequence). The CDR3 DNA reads TGTGCCAGCAGTGCAAGACAGGGTACAGGGGCCAACGTCCTGACTTTC. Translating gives CASSARQGTGANVLTF. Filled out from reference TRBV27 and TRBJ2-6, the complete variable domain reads EAQVTQNPRYLITVTGKKLTVTCSQNMNHEYMSWYRQDPGLGLRQIYYSMNVEVTDKGDVPEGYKVSRKEKRNFPLILESPSPNQTSLYFCASSARQGTGANVLTFGAGSRLTVL.

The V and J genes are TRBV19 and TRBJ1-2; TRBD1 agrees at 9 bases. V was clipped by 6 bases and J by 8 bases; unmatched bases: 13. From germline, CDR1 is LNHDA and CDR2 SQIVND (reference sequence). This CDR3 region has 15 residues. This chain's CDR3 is CASSSDRGGPRGYTF. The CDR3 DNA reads TGTGCCAGTAGCTCAGACAGGGGGGGACCTCGAGGCTACACCTTC.

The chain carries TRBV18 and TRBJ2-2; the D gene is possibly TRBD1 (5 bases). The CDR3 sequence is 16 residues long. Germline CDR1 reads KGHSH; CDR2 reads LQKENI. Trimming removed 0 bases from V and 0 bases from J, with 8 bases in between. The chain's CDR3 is CASSPPSRANTGELFF. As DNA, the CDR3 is TGTGCCAGCTCACCACCGAGCAGGGCGAACACCGGGGAGCTGTTTTTT.

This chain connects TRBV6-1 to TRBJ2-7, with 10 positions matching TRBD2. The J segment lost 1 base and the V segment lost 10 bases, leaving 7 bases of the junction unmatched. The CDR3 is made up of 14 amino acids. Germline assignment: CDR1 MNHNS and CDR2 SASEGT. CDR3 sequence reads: CATERGGVSYEQYF. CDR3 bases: TGTGCCACCGAGCGGGGGGGCGTGTCCTACGAGCAGTACTTC.

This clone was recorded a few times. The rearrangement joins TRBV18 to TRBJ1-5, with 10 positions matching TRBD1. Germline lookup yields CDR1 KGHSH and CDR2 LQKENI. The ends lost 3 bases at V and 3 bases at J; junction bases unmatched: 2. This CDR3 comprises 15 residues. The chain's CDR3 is CASSPGTGANQPQHF. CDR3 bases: TGTGCCAGCTCACCGGGGACAGGGGCCAATCAGCCCCAGCATTTT.

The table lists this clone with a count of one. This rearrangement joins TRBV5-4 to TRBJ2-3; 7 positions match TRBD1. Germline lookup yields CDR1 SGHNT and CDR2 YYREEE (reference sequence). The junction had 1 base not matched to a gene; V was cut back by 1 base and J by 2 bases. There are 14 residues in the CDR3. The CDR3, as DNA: TGTGCCAGCAGCTTGACAGGGGCCACAGATACGCAGTATTTT. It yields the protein CASSLTGATDTQYF.

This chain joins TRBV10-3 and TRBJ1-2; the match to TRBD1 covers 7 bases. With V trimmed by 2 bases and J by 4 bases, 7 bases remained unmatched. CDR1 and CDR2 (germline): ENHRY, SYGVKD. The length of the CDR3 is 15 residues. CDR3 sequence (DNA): TGTGCCATCAGTGAGGATTGGACAGGAACCTATGGCTACACCTTC. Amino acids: CAISEDWTGTYGYTF.

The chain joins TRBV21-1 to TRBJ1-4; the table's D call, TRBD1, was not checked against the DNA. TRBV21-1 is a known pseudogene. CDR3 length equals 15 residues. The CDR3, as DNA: TGTGCCAGCAGCCCTGGGACACCAATTGGGGAAAAACTGTTTTTT. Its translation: CASSPGTPIGEKLFF.

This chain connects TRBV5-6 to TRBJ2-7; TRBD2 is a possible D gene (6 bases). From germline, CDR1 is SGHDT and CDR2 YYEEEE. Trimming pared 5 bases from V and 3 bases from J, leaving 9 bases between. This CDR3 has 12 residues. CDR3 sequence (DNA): TGTGCCAGCAGTCTGGGGGGCTACGAGCAGTACTTC. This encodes CASSLGGYEQYF.

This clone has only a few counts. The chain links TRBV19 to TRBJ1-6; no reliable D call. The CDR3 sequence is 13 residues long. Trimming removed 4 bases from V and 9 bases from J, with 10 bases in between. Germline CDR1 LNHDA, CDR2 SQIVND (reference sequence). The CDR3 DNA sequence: TGTGCCAGTAGTACCCCCAACAGTTCACCCCTCCACTTT. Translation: CASSTPNSSPLHF.

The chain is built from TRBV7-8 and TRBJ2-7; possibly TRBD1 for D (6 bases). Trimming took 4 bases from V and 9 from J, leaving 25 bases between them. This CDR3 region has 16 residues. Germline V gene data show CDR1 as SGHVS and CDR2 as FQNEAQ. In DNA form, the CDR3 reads TGTGCCAGCAGCTCGCCAACAGGGTCCGTTAGGTCCCGGCAGTACTTC. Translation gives CASSSPTGSVRSRQYF. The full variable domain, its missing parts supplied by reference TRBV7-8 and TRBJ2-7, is GAGVSQSPRYKVAKRGQDVALRCDPISGHVSLFWYQQALGQGPEFLTYFQNEAQLDKSGLPSDRFFAERPEGSVSTLKIQRTQQEDSAVYLCASSSPTGSVRSRQYFGPGTRLTVT.

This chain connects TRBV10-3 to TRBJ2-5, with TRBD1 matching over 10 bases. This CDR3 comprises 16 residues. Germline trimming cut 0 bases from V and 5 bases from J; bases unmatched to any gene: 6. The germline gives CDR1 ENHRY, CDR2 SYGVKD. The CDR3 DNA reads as TGTGCCATCAGTGAGTCGGGGGGACAGGGGACGGAGACCCAGTACTTC. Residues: CAISESGGQGTETQYF.

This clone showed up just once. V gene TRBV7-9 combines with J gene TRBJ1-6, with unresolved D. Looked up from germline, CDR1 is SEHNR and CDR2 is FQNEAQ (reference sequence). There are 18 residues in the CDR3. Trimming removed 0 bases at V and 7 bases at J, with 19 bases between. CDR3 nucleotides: TGTGCCAGCAGCTTAGCGGTGAGGGAGAACCATTTAAATTCACCCCTCCACTTT. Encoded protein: CASSLAVRENHLNSPLHF.

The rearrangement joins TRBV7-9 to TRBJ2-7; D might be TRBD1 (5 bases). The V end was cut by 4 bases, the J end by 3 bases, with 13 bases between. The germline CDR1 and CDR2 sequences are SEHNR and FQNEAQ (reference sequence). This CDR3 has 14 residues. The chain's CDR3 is CASSSALGRYEQYF. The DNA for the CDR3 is TGTGCCAGCAGCTCCGCTTTGGGGCGCTACGAGCAGTACTTC.

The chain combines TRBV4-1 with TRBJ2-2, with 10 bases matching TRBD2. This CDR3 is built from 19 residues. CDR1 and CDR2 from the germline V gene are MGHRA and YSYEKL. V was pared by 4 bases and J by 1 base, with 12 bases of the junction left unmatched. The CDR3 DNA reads TGCGCCAGCAGCCCCAACGCCGCTAGCGGGGGCCGGAACACCGGGGAGCTGTTTTTT. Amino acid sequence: CASSPNAASGGRNTGELFF.

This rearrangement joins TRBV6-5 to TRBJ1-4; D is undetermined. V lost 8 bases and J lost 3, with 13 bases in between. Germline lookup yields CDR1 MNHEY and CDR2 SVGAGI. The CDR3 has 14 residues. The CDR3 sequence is CASGKWRANEKLFF. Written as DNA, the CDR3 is TGTGCCAGCGGAAAGTGGAGGGCTAATGAAAAACTGTTTTTT.

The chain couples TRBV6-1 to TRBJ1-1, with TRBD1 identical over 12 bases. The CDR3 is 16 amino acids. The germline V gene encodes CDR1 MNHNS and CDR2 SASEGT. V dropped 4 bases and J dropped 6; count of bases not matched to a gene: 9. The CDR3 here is CASSAFPGTGGSEAFF. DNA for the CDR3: TGTGCCAGCAGTGCGTTTCCCGGGACAGGGGGCTCTGAAGCTTTCTTT.

The CDR3 DNA reads as TGTGCCAGCAGTGATGTGGGCGGGGGGGCCGAAAAGACCCAGTACTTC. It yields the protein CASSDVGGGAEKTQYF. The rearrangement joins TRBV6-1 to TRBJ2-5, with 9 bases that match TRBD2. V shed 3 bases and J 6 bases; nucleotides not matched to a gene: 11. CDR1 is MNHNS and CDR2 is SASEGT in the germline V gene. The CDR3 length is 16 residues.

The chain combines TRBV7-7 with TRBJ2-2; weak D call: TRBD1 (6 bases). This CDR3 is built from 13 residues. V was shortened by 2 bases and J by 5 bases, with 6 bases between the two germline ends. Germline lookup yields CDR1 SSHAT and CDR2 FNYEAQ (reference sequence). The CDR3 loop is CASSLRGTGELFF. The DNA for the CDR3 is TGTGCCAGCAGCTTAAGGGGGACCGGGGAGCTGTTTTTT.

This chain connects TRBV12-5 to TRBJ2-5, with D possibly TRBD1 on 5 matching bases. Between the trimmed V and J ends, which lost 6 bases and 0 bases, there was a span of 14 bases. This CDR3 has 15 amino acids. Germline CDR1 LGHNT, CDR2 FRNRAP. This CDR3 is CASGLDLGDQETQYF. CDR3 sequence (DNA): TGTGCTAGTGGACTTGATTTAGGGGACCAAGAGACCCAGTACTTC.

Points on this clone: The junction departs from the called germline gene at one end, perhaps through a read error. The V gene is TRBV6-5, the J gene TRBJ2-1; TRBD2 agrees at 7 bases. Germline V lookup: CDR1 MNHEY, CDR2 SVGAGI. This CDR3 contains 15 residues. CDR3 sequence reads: CASSYSSTSVNKQFF. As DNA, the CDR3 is TGTGCCAGCAGTTACTCATCTACTAGCGTCAATAAGCAGTTCTTC.

CDR3 nucleotides: TGTGCCAGTTGCCGGAGGGGGGGCACTGAAGCTTTCTTT. It encodes CASCRRGGTEAFF. This rearrangement joins TRBV6-5 to TRBJ1-1, with a weak D call TRBD1 (6 bases). There are 13 residues in the CDR3. From germline, CDR1 is MNHEY and CDR2 SVGAGI. Trimming shortened V by 9 bases and J by 4 bases, and 15 bases separated the two germline ends.

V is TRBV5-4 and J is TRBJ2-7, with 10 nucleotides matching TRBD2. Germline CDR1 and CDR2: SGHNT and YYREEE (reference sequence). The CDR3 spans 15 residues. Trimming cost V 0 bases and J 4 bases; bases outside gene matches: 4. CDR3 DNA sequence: TGTGCCAGCAGCTTGGGTAGCGGGGGGCGGTACGAGCAGTACTTC. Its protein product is CASSLGSGGRYEQYF.

In nucleotides, the CDR3 is TGCAGCGCCCGCACAGGGGGCAATTCACCCCTCCACTTT. Residues: CSARTGGNSPLHF. The chain carries TRBV29-1 and TRBJ1-6, with 9 positions matching TRBD1. The germline V gene encodes CDR1 SQVTM and CDR2 ANQGSEA. The V and J ends lost 7 bases and 7 bases, in that order; junction bases with no gene match: 5. This CDR3 comprises 13 residues.